One sample yielded the 29 T cell receptor beta chains listed below, sequenced in a study of cytomegalovirus exposure and HLA in healthy donors (dated by TCRdb to the late 2010s). Receptors were amplified or captured by the immunoSEQ multiplex PCR assay. For the multiplex PCR, a mixture combining 60 forward primers for TCR Vbeta segments and 13 reverse primers for TCR Jbeta segments was used. In its TCRdb copy, this immuneACCESS table keeps in-frame sequences only and misses some clones. Where compared with another copy, unresolved V genes explain less than half of these, and the others have no known cause. This sample lists fewer than 250,000 clones; roughly 90% were detected once. The top ten constitute around 1% of the sample. Sample: PBMCs. These TCRs come from a boy aged 2-9 years in good health and CMV-seronegative.

The chain joins TRBV7-2 to TRBJ1-2; no clear D. Germline values: CDR1 SGHTA, CDR2 FQGNSA. V was trimmed by 3 bases and J by 8 bases, leaving 13 bases between them. CDR3 length: 13 residues. CDR3 sequence (DNA): TGTGCCAGCAGCTTCGGGGTGCAAGGGGGCTACACCTTC. Its translation: CASSFGVQGGYTF. The whole variable domain, remainder taken from reference TRBV7-2 and TRBJ1-2, is GAGVSQSPSNKVTEKGKDVELRCDPISGHTALYWYRQSLGQGLEFLIYFQGNSAPDKSGLPSDRFSAERTGGSVSTLTIQRTQQEDSAVYLCASSFGVQGGYTFGSGTRLTVV.

The chain couples TRBV5-4 to TRBJ1-2; 9 bases fit TRBD1. J lost 6 bases, V lost 4 bases, and 13 bases had no gene match. The CDR3 has 16 residues. The germline gives CDR1 SGHNT, CDR2 YYREEE (reference sequence). CDR3 region: CASSPRRDRVSNGYTF. CDR3 nucleotides: TGTGCCAGCAGCCCCCGCCGGGACAGGGTTTCTAATGGCTACACCTTC.

The DNA for the CDR3 is TGTGCCAGCAGTCCCAACAGGGTAGGCTACACCTTC. This sequence encodes CASSPNRVGYTF. The chain is built from TRBV28 and TRBJ1-2; D is possibly TRBD1 (6 bases). From germline, CDR1 is MDHEN and CDR2 SYDVKM. V was clipped by 5 bases and J by 8 bases, with 12 bases between them. This CDR3 comprises 12 residues.

The rearrangement uses TRBV5-5 and TRBJ2-1, with 7 bases identical to TRBD2. The trim removed 1 base at V and 15 bases at J, leaving 13 bases unmatched. Germline CDR1 and CDR2: SGHKS and YYEKEE (reference sequence). CDR3 length equals 14 residues. The CDR3 reads CASSLLQRGPGWFF. In DNA, the CDR3 is TGTGCCAGCAGCTTGCTTCAGCGGGGTCCGGGGTGGTTCTTC.

CDR3 loop: CASGSSRDSYNEQFF. Written as DNA, the CDR3 is TGTGCTAGTGGTTCCAGTCGGGACTCCTACAATGAGCAGTTCTTC. V is TRBV12-5 and J is TRBJ2-1, with a possible D match to TRBD2 (5 bases). This CDR3 has 15 amino acids. Between the trimmed V and J ends, which lost 4 bases and 0 bases, there was a span of 10 bases. Per germline, CDR1 LGHNT and CDR2 FRNRAP.

V gene TRBV5-4 combines with J gene TRBJ1-2; a possible D gene is TRBD1 (6 bases). Germline CDR1 SGHNT, CDR2 YYREEE (reference sequence). CDR3 length: 15 residues. Trimming cost V 1 base and J 6 bases, with 16 bases left between them. For the CDR3, the DNA is TGTGCCAGCAGCTTGAAGATAGGGGGAGGGGATGGCTACACCTTC. The encoded protein is CASSLKIGGGDGYTF.

This sequence joins TRBV9 and TRBJ1-2; tentative D call: TRBD1 (5 bases). Germline-derived CDR1 and CDR2 are SGDLS and YYNGEE. The CDR3 loop spans 13 amino acids. V was cut by 4 bases and J by 1 base, with 8 bases left in between. DNA for the CDR3: TGTGCCAGCAGCCTACAGGTTAACTATGGCTACACCTTC. Translating it yields CASSLQVNYGYTF.

The V gene is TRBV2, the J gene TRBJ1-4, with 10 bases aligning to TRBD1. Germline values: CDR1 SNHLY, CDR2 FYNNEI. The CDR3 spans 18 residues. The V and J ends lost 7 bases and 0 bases, in that order; junction bases with no gene match: 11. CDR3 sequence reads: CASKWDRGYGATNEKLFF. As DNA, the CDR3 is TGTGCCAGCAAATGGGACAGGGGATACGGGGCAACTAATGAAAAACTGTTTTTT.

V gene TRBV30 combines with J gene TRBJ2-5; possibly TRBD2 for D (6 bases). V was pared by 0 bases and J by 5 bases, with 10 bases between. The CDR3 covers 13 residues. Germline V gene data show CDR1 as GTSNPN and CDR2 as SVGIG (reference sequence). DNA for the CDR3: TGTGCCTGGAGTGTACCCGGAGGGGAGACCCAGTACTTC. This gives the protein CAWSVPGGETQYF.

This CDR3 is CASSRQGRGELFF. The CDR3 DNA reads TGTGCCAGTAGCCGACAGGGCCGCGGGGAGCTGTTTTTT. The V call is TRBV19, the J call TRBJ2-2; TRBD1 matches at 7 bases. CDR1 is LNHDA, CDR2 SQIVND, per germline (reference sequence). Trimming took 6 bases from V and 7 from J; bases not matched to a gene: 5. CDR3 size: 13 residues.

This CDR3 reads CASSFSDRRGNEQFF. The DNA for the CDR3 is TGTGCCAGCAGTTTCTCCGACAGGCGAGGCAATGAGCAGTTCTTC. The chain uses TRBV28 and TRBJ2-1, with a weak D call TRBD1 (6 bases). Germline lookup yields CDR1 MDHEN and CDR2 SYDVKM. CDR3 length: 15 residues. Between the trimmed V and J ends, which lost 3 bases and 6 bases, there was a span of 15 bases.

Remarks on this clone: Different DNA sequences within this sample yield the same CDR3. The chain links TRBV9 to TRBJ2-1; TRBD2 matches 8 bases. The CDR3 loop spans 16 amino acids. The V gene's germline CDR1 is SGDLS and CDR2 YYNGEE. J gave up 4 bases and V 0 bases, and 6 bases lay outside the gene matches. The chain's CDR3 is CASSVGAGVGYNEQFF. The CDR3 DNA reads TGTGCCAGCAGCGTAGGAGCGGGAGTGGGGTACAATGAGCAGTTCTTC.

The chain has TRBV16 and TRBJ1-5, with 7 bases fitting TRBD1. The CDR3 spans 14 residues. In germline, CDR1 is KGHSY, CDR2 FQNENV. Trimming removed 2 bases from V and 7 bases from J; junction bases left unmatched: 5. As DNA, the CDR3 is TGTGCCAGCAGCCAAGATACAGGGGAACAGCCCCAGCATTTT. Translation gives CASSQDTGEQPQHF.

The gene calls are TRBV2 and TRBJ2-3; D is uncertain. The CDR3 length is 15 residues. CDR1 is SNHLY and CDR2 is FYNNEI in the germline V gene. Trimming took off 6 bases at V and 2 bases at J, with 15 bases between the two ends. CDR3 nucleotide sequence: TGTGCCAGCAGAGGTGAAAGACGGGTCACAGATACGCAGTATTTT. This encodes CASRGERRVTDTQYF.

The CDR3 is CASSSLADNYNEQFF. The CDR3 bases are TGTGCCAGCAGCTCCCTAGCGGATAACTACAATGAGCAGTTCTTC. The gene calls are TRBV13 and TRBJ2-1; 7 bases match TRBD2. V was pared by 4 bases and J by 3 bases, with 6 bases of the junction left unmatched. CDR1 is PRHDT and CDR2 is FYEKMQ in the germline V gene (reference sequence). The CDR3 length is 15 residues. Looking up the rest from reference TRBV13 and TRBJ2-1 gives the full variable domain: AAGVIQSPRHLIKEKRETATLKCYPIPRHDTVYWYQQGPGQDPQFLISFYEKMQSDKGSIPDRFSAQQFSDYHSELNMSSLELGDSALYFCASSSLADNYNEQFFGPGTRLTVL.

A single count supports this clone. J is TRBJ2-4 and V is TRBV19, with TRBD1 matching 7 bases. The CDR3 contains 15 residues. Germline assignment: CDR1 LNHDA and CDR2 SQIVND (reference sequence). The J segment lost 0 bases and the V segment lost 10 bases, leaving 9 bases of the junction unmatched. CDR3 in amino acids: CATSTGNLAKNIQYF. The CDR3 bases are TGTGCCACCTCGACAGGGAACCTAGCCAAAAACATTCAGTACTTC.

The chain is built from TRBV6-5 and TRBJ2-7, with D possibly TRBD1 on 6 matching bases. Germline-derived CDR1 and CDR2 are MNHEY and SVGAGI. Trimming shortened V by 1 base and J by 4 bases, and 11 bases separated the two germline ends. The CDR3 has 14 amino acids. CDR3 nucleotides: TGTGCCAGCAGTTACTTCCCCAGGGGTTACGAGCAGTACTTC. Protein product: CASSYFPRGYEQYF.

The gene calls are TRBV28 and TRBJ2-7; 7 nucleotides match TRBD1. Germline V gene lookup returns CDR1 MDHEN and CDR2 SYDVKM. V shed 3 bases and J 2 bases; nucleotides not matched to a gene: 4. This CDR3 comprises 14 residues. The CDR3 DNA follows: TGTGCCAGCAGTTTGGTCCAGGGGGCCTACGAGCAGTACTTC. Its protein is CASSLVQGAYEQYF.

As DNA, the CDR3 is TGCGCCAGCAGTGAGTCGGGCCCCGGCACGCAGTATTTT. Translation: CASSESGPGTQYF. The chain is built from TRBV10-1 and TRBJ2-3, with no clear D. In germline, CDR1 is WNHNN, CDR2 SYGVQD (reference sequence). With 0 bases removed from V and 9 bases from J, the gap between germline ends came to 10 bases. CDR3 length: 13 residues.

This chain joins TRBV18 and TRBJ2-3; no reliable D call. The germline CDR1 and CDR2 sequences are KGHSH and LQKENI. The V gene lost 3 bases and the J gene lost 1 base, with 5 bases spanning the gap. The CDR3 covers 13 residues. The CDR3 loop reads CASSPRGTDTQYF. For the CDR3, the DNA is TGTGCCAGCTCACCTCGTGGCACAGATACGCAGTATTTT.

V and J are TRBV25-1 and TRBJ1-4; D perhaps matches TRBD1 (5 bases). Germline V gives CDR1 MGHDK, CDR2 SYGVNS. This CDR3 has 15 amino acids. With 8 bases removed from V and 3 bases from J, the gap between germline ends came to 16 bases. CDR3 in amino acids: CASSTSSGANEKLFF. For the CDR3, the DNA is TGTGCCAGCTCTACTAGCTCGGGGGCTAATGAAAAACTGTTTTTT. The variable domain in full, completed from reference TRBV25-1 and TRBJ1-4, reads EADIYQTPRYLVIGTGKKITLECSQTMGHDKMYWYQQDPGMELHLIHYSYGVNSTEKGDLSSESTVSRIRTEHFPLTLESARPSHTSQYLCASSTSSGANEKLFFGSGTQLSVL.

The rearrangement joins TRBV6-1 to TRBJ1-3; D unresolved. Germline V lookup: CDR1 MNHNS, CDR2 SASEGT. V lost 0 bases and J lost 2, with 8 bases in between. There are 15 residues in the CDR3. CDR3 nucleotides: TGTGCCAGCAGTGAAGCCGCCGGTACTGGAAACACCATATATTTT. This sequence encodes CASSEAAGTGNTIYF.

The chain combines TRBV7-9 with TRBJ2-5; 13 bases fit TRBD2. The J segment lost 2 bases and the V segment lost 5 bases, leaving 11 bases of the junction unmatched. The CDR3 runs 18 residues. Germline loops: CDR1 SEHNR, CDR2 FQNEAQ (reference sequence). CDR3 amino acids: CASSKRGGLAGWQETQYF. The CDR3 bases are TGTGCCAGCAGCAAAAGAGGGGGACTAGCGGGGTGGCAAGAGACCCAGTACTTC.

The chain combines TRBV6-1 with TRBJ2-3; weak D call: TRBD2 (7 bases). Trimming pared 2 bases from V and 2 bases from J, leaving 11 bases between. The CDR3 consists of 15 residues. The germline gives CDR1 MNHNS, CDR2 SASEGT. The CDR3 DNA sequence: TGTGCCAGCAGTGAACAGGCGGGGGCCACAGATACGCAGTATTTT. This encodes CASSEQAGATDTQYF.

The gene calls are TRBV18 and TRBJ2-3, with 12 positions matching TRBD2. CDR1 KGHSH and CDR2 LQKENI come from the germline V gene. The junction had 11 bases not matched to a gene; V was cut back by 6 bases and J by 7 bases. This CDR3 spans 16 amino acids. Here the CDR3 DNA reads TGTGCCAGCTCGCTGACGACTAGCGGGAGTTCGTATACGCAGTATTTT. Translating gives CASSLTTSGSSYTQYF.

The J gene is TRBJ2-7, the V gene TRBV29-1; tentative D call: TRBD1 (6 bases). The CDR3 is 12 residues long. The germline V gene encodes CDR1 SQVTM and CDR2 ANQGSEA. The ends were cut back, 6 bases at V and 1 base at J, with 10 bases in the middle. This chain's CDR3 is CSVDGQSYEQYF. In nucleotides, the CDR3 is TGCAGCGTCGACGGACAGTCCTACGAGCAGTACTTC.

The CDR3 region is CASSSKGGKETQYF. Here the CDR3 DNA reads TGTGCCAGCAGTTCTAAGGGGGGGAAAGAGACCCAGTACTTC. The rearrangement links TRBV6-1 to TRBJ2-5; the D gene is possibly TRBD2 (7 bases). V lost 5 bases and J 3 bases, leaving 13 bases between the germline ends. This CDR3 has 14 amino acids. CDR1 and CDR2 (germline): MNHNS, SASEGT.

The chain combines TRBV10-2 with TRBJ2-2; 9 positions match TRBD2. V lost 2 bases, J lost 7 bases, and 8 bases stayed unmatched. The CDR3 is 16 amino acids. Per germline, CDR1 WSHSY and CDR2 SAAADI. Here the CDR3 DNA reads TGCGCCAGCAGTGAGGTGGGGACTAGCCGTCTCGGGGAGCTGTTTTTT. Translation: CASSEVGTSRLGELFF.

The chain combines TRBV5-1 with TRBJ2-5; the D gene is possibly TRBD2 (6 bases). Deletions cut 4 bases from V and 2 bases from J, with 12 bases between. The CDR3 loop spans 14 amino acids. Germline V gene sequence: CDR1 SGHRS, CDR2 YFSETQ. The CDR3 DNA reads TGCGCCAGCAGCCCCTGGGACTTACAAGAGACCCAGTACTTC. Translating it yields CASSPWDLQETQYF.